This note documents a single T cell receptor (beta chain) sequence. The target antigen is unknown. This CDR3 has 11 amino acids. Germline lookup yields CDR1 SNHLY and CDR2 FYNNEI. Trimming removed 4 bases at V and 5 bases at J, with 3 bases between. This specimen comes from a study of OX40 agonist ivuxolimab in advanced cancers. Study information: As their treatment, patients were administered ivuxolimab, an agonistic anti-OX40 (CD134) antibody. Study-level results: In CD8+ T cells, expanded clones were on average more numerous than in CD4+.

The repertoire was sequenced with immunoSEQ multiplex PCR; TCRdb's copy has only in-frame clones and lacks some. The profile shows tens of thousands of clones, roughly 80% of them singletons. Sequences were derived from CD4+ or CD8+ T cells sorted from blood, sampled in a trial of the OX40 agonist ivuxolimab. The genes are TRBV2 and TRBJ2-1; unclear D gene. This TCR was recovered from an adult with an advanced solid tumor such as melanoma, head and neck, liver or kidney cancer. In DNA, the CDR3 is TGTGCCAGCAGTGGGCACAATGAGCAGTTCTTC. Translation: CASSGHNEQFF.